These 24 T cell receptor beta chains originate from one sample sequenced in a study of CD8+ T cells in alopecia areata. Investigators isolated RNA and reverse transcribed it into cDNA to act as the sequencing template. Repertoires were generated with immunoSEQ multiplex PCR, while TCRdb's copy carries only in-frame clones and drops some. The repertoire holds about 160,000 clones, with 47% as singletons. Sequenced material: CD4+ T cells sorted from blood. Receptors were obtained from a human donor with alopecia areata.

DNA for the CDR3: TGTGCCAGCAGAACGGGACTGGCGAGGGGCTACACCTTC. It codes for CASRTGLARGYTF. The rearrangement uses TRBV5-6 and TRBJ1-2, with D maybe TRBD1 (5 bases). The CDR3 consists of 13 residues. Trimming cost V 5 bases and J 8 bases, with 16 bases left between them. Germline V lookup: CDR1 SGHDT, CDR2 YYEEEE.

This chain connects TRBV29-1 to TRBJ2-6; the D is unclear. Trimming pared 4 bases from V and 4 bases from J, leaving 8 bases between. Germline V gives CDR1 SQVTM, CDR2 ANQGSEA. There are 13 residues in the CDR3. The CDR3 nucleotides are TGCAGCGTTGCCCTTCGGGGGGCCAACGTCCTGACTTTC. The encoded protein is CSVALRGANVLTF.

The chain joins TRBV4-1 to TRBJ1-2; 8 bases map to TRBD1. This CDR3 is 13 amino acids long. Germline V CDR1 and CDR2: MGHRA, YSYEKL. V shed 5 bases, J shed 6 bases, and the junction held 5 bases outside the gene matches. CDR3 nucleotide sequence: TGCGCCAGCAGCTCGGGACAGGCGGATGGCTACACCTTC. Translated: CASSSGQADGYTF.

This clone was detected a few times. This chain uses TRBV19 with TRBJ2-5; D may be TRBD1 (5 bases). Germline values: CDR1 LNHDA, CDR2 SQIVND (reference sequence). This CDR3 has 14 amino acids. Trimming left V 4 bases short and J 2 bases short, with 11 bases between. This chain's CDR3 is CASSTGQAQETQYF. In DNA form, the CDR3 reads TGTGCCAGTAGTACCGGACAAGCTCAAGAGACCCAGTACTTC.

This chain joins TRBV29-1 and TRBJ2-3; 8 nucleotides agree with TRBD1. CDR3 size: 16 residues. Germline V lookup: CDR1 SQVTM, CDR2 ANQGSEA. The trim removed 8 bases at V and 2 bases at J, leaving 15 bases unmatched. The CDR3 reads CSPSSGTGIFTDTQYF. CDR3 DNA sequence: TGCAGCCCAAGCTCCGGGACAGGAATATTCACAGATACGCAGTATTTT.

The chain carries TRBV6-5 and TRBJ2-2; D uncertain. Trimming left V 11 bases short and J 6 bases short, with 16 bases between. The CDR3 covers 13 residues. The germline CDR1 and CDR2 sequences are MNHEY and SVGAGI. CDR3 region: CAARAPNAGELFF. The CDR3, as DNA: TGTGCCGCTAGGGCACCCAACGCCGGGGAGCTGTTTTTT.

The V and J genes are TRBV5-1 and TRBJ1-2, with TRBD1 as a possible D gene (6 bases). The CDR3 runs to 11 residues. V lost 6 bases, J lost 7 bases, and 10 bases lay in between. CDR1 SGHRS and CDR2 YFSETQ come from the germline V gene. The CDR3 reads CASKQGAGYTF. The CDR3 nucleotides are TGCGCCAGCAAACAGGGTGCTGGCTACACCTTC.

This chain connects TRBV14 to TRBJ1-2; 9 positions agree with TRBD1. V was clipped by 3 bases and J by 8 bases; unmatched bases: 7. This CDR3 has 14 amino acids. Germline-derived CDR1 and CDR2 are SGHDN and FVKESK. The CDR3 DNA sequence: TGTGCCAGCAGCCAGTTTAACAGGGGGCTCGGCTACACCTTC. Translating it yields CASSQFNRGLGYTF.

Here the CDR3 DNA reads TGTGCCAGCAGAACGGGAGCCTCCGTGCAGTACTTC. It encodes CASRTGASVQYF. V usage is TRBV14 and J usage is TRBJ2-7; a possible D gene is TRBD2 (6 bases). The CDR3 covers 12 residues. CDR1 and CDR2 (germline): SGHDN, FVKESK. V was shortened by 6 bases and J by 9 bases, with 15 bases between the two germline ends.

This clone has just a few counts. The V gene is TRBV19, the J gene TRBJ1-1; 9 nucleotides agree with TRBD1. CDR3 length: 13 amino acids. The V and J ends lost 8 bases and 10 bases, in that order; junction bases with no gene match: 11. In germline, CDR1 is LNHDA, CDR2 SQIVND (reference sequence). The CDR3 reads CASRRDRDGRAFF. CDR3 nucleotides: TGTGCCAGTCGACGGGACAGGGATGGTCGAGCTTTCTTT.

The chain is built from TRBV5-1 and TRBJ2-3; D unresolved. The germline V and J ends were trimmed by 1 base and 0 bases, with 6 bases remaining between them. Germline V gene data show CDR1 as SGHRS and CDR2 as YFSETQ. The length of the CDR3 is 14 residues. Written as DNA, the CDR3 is TGCGCCAGCAGCTTGACAGCTAGCACAGATACGCAGTATTTT. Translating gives CASSLTASTDTQYF.

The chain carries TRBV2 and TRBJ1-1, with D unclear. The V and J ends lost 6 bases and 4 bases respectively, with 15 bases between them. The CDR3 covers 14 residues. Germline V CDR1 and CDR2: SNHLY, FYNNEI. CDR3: CASRRGGGFTEAFF. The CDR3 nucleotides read TGTGCCAGCAGGCGAGGAGGAGGGTTCACTGAAGCTTTCTTT.

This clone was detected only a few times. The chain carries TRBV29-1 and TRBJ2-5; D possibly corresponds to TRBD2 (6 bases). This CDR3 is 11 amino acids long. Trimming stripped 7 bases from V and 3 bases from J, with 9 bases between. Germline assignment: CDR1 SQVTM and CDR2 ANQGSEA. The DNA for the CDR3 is TGCAGCGCCGGGGAGGAAGAGACCCAGTACTTC. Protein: CSAGEEETQYF.

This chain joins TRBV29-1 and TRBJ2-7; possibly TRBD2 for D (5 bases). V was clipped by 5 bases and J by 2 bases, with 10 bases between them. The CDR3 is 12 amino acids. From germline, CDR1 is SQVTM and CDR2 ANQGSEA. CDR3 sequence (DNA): TGCAGCGTTTACGACGGGACCTACGAGCAGTACTTC. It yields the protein CSVYDGTYEQYF.

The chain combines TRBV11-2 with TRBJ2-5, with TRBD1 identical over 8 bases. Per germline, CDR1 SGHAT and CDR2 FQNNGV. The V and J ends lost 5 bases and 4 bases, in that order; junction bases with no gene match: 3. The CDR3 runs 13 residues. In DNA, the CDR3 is TGTGCCAGCAGCGGAGACAGGGGAGAGACCCAGTACTTC. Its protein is CASSGDRGETQYF.

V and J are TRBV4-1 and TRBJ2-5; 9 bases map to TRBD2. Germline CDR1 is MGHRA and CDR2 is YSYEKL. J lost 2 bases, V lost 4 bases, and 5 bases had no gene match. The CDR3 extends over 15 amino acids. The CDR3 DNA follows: TGCGCCAGCAGCCCGGGGGGACTAGCACAAGAGACCCAGTACTTC. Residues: CASSPGGLAQETQYF.

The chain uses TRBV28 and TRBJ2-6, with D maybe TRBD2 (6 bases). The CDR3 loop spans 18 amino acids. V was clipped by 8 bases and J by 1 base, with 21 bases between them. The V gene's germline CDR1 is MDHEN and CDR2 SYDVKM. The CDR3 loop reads CASLSAAGKESGANVLTF. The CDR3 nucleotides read TGTGCCAGCCTGTCTGCGGCGGGGAAAGAATCTGGGGCCAACGTCCTGACTTTC.

The DNA of the CDR3 is TGCGCCAGCAGCCCTTTGACAGCCGCGAACACCGGGGAGCTGTTTTTT. It encodes CASSPLTAANTGELFF. V is TRBV5-1 and J is TRBJ2-2, with TRBD1 as a possible D gene (5 bases). This CDR3 comprises 16 residues. Germline V CDR1 and CDR2: SGHRS, YFSETQ. Trimming pared 4 bases from V and 0 bases from J, leaving 13 bases between. The full variable domain, in which reference TRBV5-1 and TRBJ2-2 provide the parts outside the CDR3, is KAGVTQTPRYLIKTRGQQVTLSCSPISGHRSVSWYQQTPGQGLQFLFEYFSETQRNKGNFPGRFSGRQFSNSRSEMNVSTLELGDSALYLCASSPLTAANTGELFFGEGSRLTVL.

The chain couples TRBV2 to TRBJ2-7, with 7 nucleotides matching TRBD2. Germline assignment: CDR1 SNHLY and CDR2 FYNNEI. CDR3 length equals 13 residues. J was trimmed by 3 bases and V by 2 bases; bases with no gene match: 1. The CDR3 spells CASSERDYYEQYF. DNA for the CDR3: TGTGCCAGCAGTGAAAGGGACTACTACGAGCAGTACTTC.

CDR3 DNA: TGCAGCGTTGTTGGGGACAGGGGTGGAGAGACCCAGTACTTC. Protein: CSVVGDRGGETQYF. The chain combines TRBV29-1 with TRBJ2-5; 10 bases are shared with TRBD1. Trimming removed 4 bases from V and 4 bases from J; junction bases left unmatched: 6. Germline loops: CDR1 SQVTM, CDR2 ANQGSEA. The CDR3 contains 14 residues.

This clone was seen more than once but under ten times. The CDR3 here is CASSERGLEKLFF. DNA of the CDR3: TGTGCCAGCAGCGAGAGAGGACTGGAAAAACTGTTTTTT. The chain recombines TRBV28 with TRBJ1-4; D is undetermined. Germline loops: CDR1 MDHEN, CDR2 SYDVKM. This CDR3 has 13 amino acids. The V end was cut by 6 bases, the J end by 8 bases, with 13 bases between.

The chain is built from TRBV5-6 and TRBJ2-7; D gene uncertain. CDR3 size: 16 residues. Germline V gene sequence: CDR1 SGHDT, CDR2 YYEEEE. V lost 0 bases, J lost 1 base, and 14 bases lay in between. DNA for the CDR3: TGTGCCAGCAGCTTGGTAACGGGCGTACTTTCCTACGAGCAGTACTTC. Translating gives CASSLVTGVLSYEQYF.

The CDR3 DNA is TGTGCCAGCAGCGTAGGGATGCCTAATGAGCAGTTCTTC. Encoded protein: CASSVGMPNEQFF. The gene calls are TRBV9 and TRBJ2-1, with D unresolved. V lost 0 bases to trimming and J lost 7 bases, with 8 bases between them. Germline loops: CDR1 SGDLS, CDR2 YYNGEE. This CDR3 contains 13 residues.

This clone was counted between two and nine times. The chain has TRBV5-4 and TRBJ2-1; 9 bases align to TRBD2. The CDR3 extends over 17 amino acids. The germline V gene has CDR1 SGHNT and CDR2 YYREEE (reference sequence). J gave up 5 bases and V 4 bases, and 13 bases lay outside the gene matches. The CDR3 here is CASSPGTSRPLHNEQFF. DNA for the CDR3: TGTGCCAGCAGCCCCGGGACTAGCAGACCGCTCCACAATGAGCAGTTCTTC.